This T cell receptor beta chain was identified during a study of patients and donors after allogeneic stem cell transplantation. MiXCR, run by TCRdb on the RT-PCR reads, gives a single entry per CDR3 protein. The data show about a million distinct CDR3 sequences, 15% to 20% seen once. The germline gives CDR1 SGHDT, CDR2 YYEEEE. V lost 9 bases to trimming and J lost 8 bases; unmatched junction nucleotides: 11. This CDR3 has 13 amino acids. This clonotype was seen only a few times. This chain connects TRBV5-6 to TRBJ2-1, with TRBD1 identical over 7 bases. The specimen was blood, either unsorted or a sorted T cell fraction (not recorded which). This sequence was found in a human donor who was either an allogeneic HSCT recipient or a stem cell or donor lymphocyte infusion donor (not recorded which). It is not recorded whose cells these are; they may come from a transplant donor. The CDR3 DNA sequence: TGTGCCACCCGGAACCTTCAGGGGGATGAGCAGTTCTTC. This encodes CATRNLQGDEQFF.